This T cell receptor (beta chain) was documented in a study of blood T cell repertoires in COVID-19. About the study: COVID-19 samples from acute and convalescent phases originated in the United States, Italy and Spain. PBMCs, B-cell-depleted T cells, or T cells were the source of the cDNA or gDNA that made up the material.

V was pared by 2 bases and J by 3 bases, with 5 bases between. This CDR3 contains 12 residues. Germline CDR1 and CDR2: LNHNV and YYDKDF (reference sequence). Authors' analysis steps: Estimates of nucleated cell counts were drawn from the amplification of reference gene primers. Repertoires were generated with immunoSEQ multiplex PCR, while TCRdb's copy carries only in-frame clones and drops some. V, J and clone size are taken as reported in that table, and D and trimming were inferred from the DNA itself. The sample records around 80,000 clones, 83% being singletons. This clone has a handful of counts.

The chain is built from TRBV15 and TRBJ2-7; D not resolved. Source material: peripheral blood. The sequence was obtained from a woman older than 75 with acute or convalescent COVID-19. The CDR3 DNA reads TGTGCCACCAGCAGACCTAACTACGAGCAGTACTTC. The encoded protein is CATSRPNYEQYF.